This is a list of T cell receptor beta chains from one sample in a study of blood T cell repertoires in COVID-19. The repertoire was sequenced with immunoSEQ multiplex PCR; TCRdb's copy has only in-frame clones and lacks some. The sample has roughly 260,000 clones; roughly 87% are singletons. Sample: PBMCs or T cells enriched from blood (not recorded which). The origin of the receptors is a woman aged 30 to 39 with acute COVID-19. The CDR3 runs from the conserved cysteine through the conserved F or W. Fields, in order: D gene, V gene, clone size, J gene, CDR3 DNA, CDR3 protein. D genes are given only for firm matches. Some rows mark clone size as missing; the rest say once, few, many or name a class of expanded clone.

TRBD1,TRBV7-8,NA,TRBJ1-5,TGTGCCAGCAGCCCGAGACAGGGTAGCAATCAGCCCCAGCATTTT,CASSPRQGSNQPQHF
NA,TRBV4-1,NA,TRBJ2-1,TGCGCCAGCAGCCAAGTTATAGCGAGGTTCCGCAATGAGCAGTTCTTC,CASSQVIARFRNEQFF
TRBD1,TRBV20-1,NA,TRBJ1-1,TGCAGACCCGACAGGGGCACTGAAGCTTTCTTT,CRPDRGTEAFF
NA,TRBV19,NA,TRBJ2-1,TGTGCCAGTAGTACACAAAACCGTGGCGGTGAGCAGTTCTTC,CASSTQNRGGEQFF
NA,TRBV9,NA,TRBJ1-5,TGTGCCAGCAGCGTAGGGGCAGACAATCAGCCCCAGCATTTT,CASSVGADNQPQHF
NA,TRBV2,NA,TRBJ2-2,TGTGCCAGCAGAAGTGGTCCCGGCGGGGAGCTGTTTTTT,CASRSGPGGELFF
NA,TRBV18,NA,TRBJ1-2,TGTGCCAGCTCACCATTCCAGGGTCCTGGCTACACCTTC,CASSPFQGPGYTF
NA,TRBV3-1/TRBV3-2,NA,TRBJ1-5,TGTGCCAGCAGCCCACTTGAACGGCAGCCCCAGCATTTT,CASSPLERQPQHF
TRBD1,TRBV6-6,NA,TRBJ1-2,TGTGCCAGCAGTTACGAGGGACAGGGATGGTATGGCTACACCTTC,CASSYEGQGWYGYTF
TRBD1,TRBV6-5,NA,TRBJ1-5,TGTGCCAGCAGCCGAGGACAGGGCCCGAATCAGCCCCAGCATTTT,CASSRGQGPNQPQHF
NA,TRBV19,NA,TRBJ1-5,TGTGCCAGTAGTAGCGGGACATCGGGAGGGCAGCCCCAGCATTTT,CASSSGTSGGQPQHF
NA,TRBV3-1/TRBV3-2,NA,TRBJ2-7,TGTGCCAGCAGCCGGCAGGGGGAGCAGTACTTC,CASSRQGEQYF
NA,TRBV27,NA,TRBJ1-4,TGTGCCAGCAGTTCCCGCAACCTAGGGCAGGGTGAAAAACTGTTTTTT,CASSSRNLGQGEKLFF
NA,TRBV19,NA,TRBJ1-1,TGTGCCAGTAGTATACTAGTACATCCTAACACTGAAGCTTTCTTT,CASSILVHPNTEAFF
TRBD2,TRBV5-5,NA,TRBJ2-7,TGTGCCAGCAGCTTGGGACTAGCGGGATCATACGAGCAGTACTTC,CASSLGLAGSYEQYF
TRBD1,TRBV7-2,NA,TRBJ1-3,TGTGCCAGCAGCTCTGGACAGGGAACTGGAAACACCATATATTTT,CASSSGQGTGNTIYF
NA,TRBV5-4,NA,TRBJ2-6,TGTGCCAGCAGCTCCAGGAGGTCAACCGACTCTGGGGCCAACGTCCTGACTTTC,CASSSRRSTDSGANVLTF
NA,TRBV4-1,NA,TRBJ2-6,TGCGCCAGCAGCCAAGGGCCGGGACTTAAGTCTGGGGCCAACGTCCTGACTTTC,CASSQGPGLKSGANVLTF
TRBD1,TRBV7-8,NA,TRBJ2-7,TGTGCCAGCAGCTCCCGACAGGGCTTCGGCGAGCAGTACTTC,CASSSRQGFGEQYF
NA,TRBV21-1,once,TRBJ2-1,TGTGCCAGCAGCTCCCGGGACATCGGCCCCGAGTTCTTC,CASSSRDIGPEFF
TRBD2,TRBV29-1,NA,TRBJ2-1,TGCAGCTATACCCTAGCGGGGGTAGAGCAGTTCTTC,CSYTLAGVEQFF
NA,TRBV2,NA,TRBJ2-2,TGTGCCAGCAGTGATTCCAGGGCCGGGGAGCTGTTTTTT,CASSDSRAGELFF
TRBD2,TRBV5-1,NA,TRBJ2-5,TGCGCCAGCAGCTTGGCCGGGGGGAAAGAGACCCAGTACTTC,CASSLAGGKETQYF
NA,TRBV19,NA,TRBJ2-1,TGTGCCAGTAGCCTAACAGCTAATGAGCAGTTCTTC,CASSLTANEQFF
TRBD1,TRBV7-9,NA,TRBJ1-3,TGTGCCAGCAGCAAACAGACAGGGGGCTCTGGAAACACCATATATTTT,CASSKQTGGSGNTIYF
NA,TRBV29-1,NA,TRBJ2-1,TGCAGCGTTGACCCAGGGACTCACCGGCAGTTCTTC,CSVDPGTHRQFF
NA,TRBV4-3,once,TRBJ1-4,TGCGCCAGCAGCCAGCGAGGGGGTAATGAAAAACTGTTTTTT,CASSQRGGNEKLFF
NA,TRBV7-6,NA,TRBJ2-2,TGTGCCAGCAGCTTACCCTCAGGAATGAACACCGGGGAGCTGTTTTTT,CASSLPSGMNTGELFF
TRBD1,TRBV9,few,TRBJ1-1,TGTGCCAGCAACGAACAGGGGATGGGCACTGAAGCTTTCTTT,CASNEQGMGTEAFF
TRBD2,TRBV7-2,once,TRBJ2-7,TGTGCCAGCAGCCCACGGACTAGCGGGGCCTCCTACGAGCAGTACTTC,CASSPRTSGASYEQYF
TRBD1,TRBV9,NA,TRBJ2-7,TGTGCCAGCAGCGGGACAGGGGAGGGGTACGAGCAGTACTTC,CASSGTGEGYEQYF
TRBD1,TRBV29-1,NA,TRBJ2-3,TGCAGCGTTTCAGGGGGTCTAGCAGATACGCAGTATTTT,CSVSGGLADTQYF
NA,TRBV5-4,NA,TRBJ2-5,TGTGCCAGCAGCCTTTTTGAACTAGCTACGGAGACCCAGTACTTC,CASSLFELATETQYF
NA,TRBV5-1,NA,TRBJ2-7,TGCGCCAGCAGCTTGGATGGGCCAGGGTACGAGCAGTACTTC,CASSLDGPGYEQYF
NA,TRBV28,NA,TRBJ2-7,TGTGCCAGCAGTCTCCCCCCTGACGAGCAGTACTTC,CASSLPPDEQYF
NA,TRBV11-3,NA,TRBJ2-2,TGTGCCAGCAGCTTGGAGGGAGGAGTCACCGGGGAGCTGTTTTTT,CASSLEGGVTGELFF
TRBD1,TRBV5-1,NA,TRBJ2-1,TGCGCCAGCAGCTTGGTCGGGACAGGGTGGAATGAGCAGTTCTTC,CASSLVGTGWNEQFF
NA,TRBV3-1/TRBV3-2,NA,TRBJ1-6,TGTGCCAGCAGTCAGGGAGGGCGGTCACCCCTCCACTTT,CASSQGGRSPLHF
NA,TRBV5-5,NA,TRBJ1-6,TGTGCCAGCACAACAGGGAATTCACCCCTCCACTTT,CASTTGNSPLHF
TRBD1,TRBV19,few,TRBJ1-3,TGTGCCAGTAGTGCCGGGACAGGAAATGGACTATATTTT,CASSAGTGNGLYF
TRBD1,TRBV7-9,NA,TRBJ2-1,TGTGCCAGCAGCTTAAGGTGGGACAGTCTAAACAATGAGCAGTTCTTC,CASSLRWDSLNNEQFF
NA,TRBV7-2,NA,TRBJ2-2,TGTGCCAGCAGCCTATACACCGGGGAGCTGTTTTTT,CASSLYTGELFF
NA,TRBV19,NA,TRBJ2-7,TGTGCCAGTAGTTCAGGGTTTGACTACGAGCAGTACTTC,CASSSGFDYEQYF